The clone carrying this T cell receptor (beta chain) was recorded at least ten times. This entry is derived from a study of Graves' ophthalmopathy and Graves' hyperthyroidism. Trimming took 7 bases from V and 8 from J; bases not matched to a gene: 10. From germline, CDR1 is SNHLY and CDR2 FYNNEI. The CDR3 covers 13 residues. TCR beta CDR3 amplification used RNA transcripts. The library came from an HTBI-primed first-round RT-PCR and a second-round multiplex PCR. TCRdb ran MiXCR on the multiplex PCR reads and lists one entry per CDR3 protein. Among about 1.2 million distinct CDR3 sequences listed, 35% to 45% were seen once.

This rearrangement joins TRBV2 to TRBJ1-2; 7 nucleotides line up with TRBD1. This receptor was taken from an adult man with Graves' hyperthyroidism. Sample: peripheral blood or thyroid tissue (not recorded which). As DNA, the CDR3 is TGTGCCAGCACCGGGACAGCGGGAGGAGGCTACACCTTC. It codes for CASTGTAGGGYTF.